These 14 T cell receptor beta chains came from one sample sequenced in a study of human T cells and chemical hapten exposure. Each CDR3 protein is one row after TCRdb ran MiXCR on the RACE reads. This table has about 110,000 distinct CDR3 sequences, roughly 9% appearing once. Time point described: patch test 2, 6 weeks after DPC sensitization. Regarding treatment: therapeutic diphenylcyclopropenone sensitization with weekly scalp DPC. Source: whole blood, taken in connection with sensitization to the hapten diphenylcyclopropenone (DPC). The receptors derive from a woman between 40 and 55 years old with alopecia areata. Some clones in this sample may be carry-over from other donors' samples.

The table lists this clonotype with many counts. The V and J genes are TRBV29-1 and TRBJ2-3, with D possibly TRBD1 on 5 matching bases. Germline V gene sequence: CDR1 SQVTM, CDR2 ANQGSEA. Trimming removed 8 bases at V and 0 bases at J, with 18 bases between. This CDR3 contains 15 residues. The CDR3 here is CSIRWGGSSTDTQYF. CDR3 DNA: TGCAGCATCCGATGGGGCGGATCGAGCACAGATACGCAGTATTTT.

This clonotype was seen at least ten times. The genes are TRBV7-9 and TRBJ2-1; TRBD2 might be the D (5 bases). Germline loops: CDR1 SEHNR, CDR2 FQNEAQ (reference sequence). The CDR3 has 12 residues. V was clipped by 2 bases and J by 6 bases, with 5 bases between them. CDR3 in DNA: TGTGCCAGCAGCTTACGGGGCAATGAGCAGTTCTTC. Protein: CASSLRGNEQFF.

This clonotype has just a few counts. This chain uses TRBV4-1 with TRBJ2-3, with 10 bases that match TRBD2. The V segment lost 0 bases and the J segment 2 bases; nucleotides outside the gene matches: 5. The CDR3 length is 17 residues. Per the germline V gene, CDR1 is MGHRA and CDR2 is YSYEKL. CDR3 sequence reads: CASSQEISGGNTDTQYF. The CDR3 coding sequence is TGCGCCAGCAGCCAAGAGATTAGCGGGGGGAACACAGATACGCAGTATTTT.

This clonotype turned up a few times. The chain couples TRBV7-9 to TRBJ2-5; maybe TRBD1 (6 bases). CDR1 is SEHNR and CDR2 is FQNEAQ in the germline V gene (reference sequence). V lost 3 bases and J 4 bases, leaving 12 bases between the germline ends. This CDR3 has 14 amino acids. For the CDR3, the DNA is TGTGCCAGCAGCTTTTATCAGGGGCGAGAGACCCAGTACTTC. This gives the protein CASSFYQGRETQYF.

In its sample, this clonotype was seen many times. The chain joins TRBV6-6 to TRBJ1-5; 8 bases fit TRBD1. Germline-derived CDR1 and CDR2 are MNHNY and SVGAGI (reference sequence). CDR3 length: 17 residues. J lost 2 bases, V lost 1 base, and 7 bases had no gene match. The CDR3 loop reads CASSYLGQGGGNQPQHF. The DNA for the CDR3 is TGTGCCAGCAGTTACTTAGGACAGGGAGGGGGCAATCAGCCCCAGCATTTT.

This clonotype was seen a few times. The rearrangement uses TRBV12-3 or TRBV12-4 and TRBJ2-7; D remains ambiguous. V lost 5 bases and J lost 6, with 8 bases in between. The CDR3 is 11 residues long. This chain's CDR3 is CASSGPGEQYF. The CDR3 nucleotides read TGTGCCAGCAGTGGTCCGGGCGAGCAGTACTTC.

The chain joins TRBV6-2 or TRBV6-3 to TRBJ2-1; D is unresolved. The germline CDR1 and CDR2 sequences are MNHEY and SVGEGT. Trimming took 0 bases from V and 2 from J, leaving 17 bases between them. The CDR3 runs to 18 residues. CDR3 in DNA: TGTGCCAGCAGTTACTCCGCTGAGTTCCGATCCACCTACAATGAGCAGTTCTTC. Protein product: CASSYSAEFRSTYNEQFF.

The sample holds many counts of this clonotype. V is TRBV7-2 and J is TRBJ1-1; D is possibly TRBD1 (6 bases). V was pared by 5 bases and J by 6 bases, with 19 bases between. There are 15 residues in the CDR3. Looked up from germline, CDR1 is SGHTA and CDR2 is FQGNSA. As DNA, the CDR3 is TGTGCCAGCAGCCGTTCTCTAACAGGGTTCGCTGAAGCTTTCTTT. It codes for CASSRSLTGFAEAFF.

This clonotype was seen ten or more times. The genes are TRBV29-1 and TRBJ2-3; D is undetermined. V was shortened by 1 base and J by 6 bases, with 11 bases between the two germline ends. This CDR3 comprises 13 residues. CDR1 and CDR2 (germline): SQVTM, ANQGSEA. The CDR3 sequence is CSVEGPVEDTQYF. DNA for the CDR3: TGCAGCGTTGAAGGTCCGGTTGAGGATACGCAGTATTTT.

This clonotype was counted between two and nine times. The chain has TRBV7-9 and TRBJ2-1; 8 bases agree with TRBD1. Germline V gene data show CDR1 as SEHNR and CDR2 as FQNEAQ (reference sequence). V lost 1 base and J lost 13; bases outside the gene matches: 6. This CDR3 has 13 residues. The DNA for the CDR3 is TGTGCCAGCAGCTTAGGTGGGACAGGTGACCAGTTCTTC. This translates into CASSLGGTGDQFF.

This clonotype was seen more than once but under ten times. The rearrangement uses TRBV19 and TRBJ2-7, with TRBD1 matching 11 bases. The trim removed 3 bases at V and 0 bases at J, leaving 4 bases unmatched. This CDR3 contains 16 residues. CDR1 and CDR2 (germline): LNHDA, SQIVND (reference sequence). The CDR3: CASSMLDRGHSYEQYF. For the CDR3, the DNA is TGTGCCAGTAGTATGTTGGACAGGGGGCACTCCTACGAGCAGTACTTC. The entire variable domain, with the rest obtained from reference TRBV19 and TRBJ2-7, is as follows: DGGITQSPKYLFRKEGQNVTLSCEQNLNHDAMYWYRQDPGQGLRLIYYSQIVNDFQKGDIAEGYSVSREKKESFPLTVTSAQKNPTAFYLCASSMLDRGHSYEQYFGPGTRLTVT.

This clonotype appeared a few times. The CDR3 sequence: CSAHSPGRTDTQYF. CDR3 coding DNA: TGCAGTGCTCACAGCCCGGGCCGCACAGATACGCAGTATTTT. The chain is built from TRBV20-1 and TRBJ2-3; no clear D. The CDR3 is 14 amino acids. V gave up 5 bases and J gave up 1 base, with 13 bases separating them. In germline, CDR1 is DFQATT, CDR2 SNEGSKA (reference sequence).

This clonotype was recorded at least ten times. The genes are TRBV20-1 and TRBJ2-3; D ambiguous. Germline CDR1 and CDR2: DFQATT and SNEGSKA (reference sequence). The V gene lost 3 bases and the J gene lost 0 bases, with 7 bases spanning the gap. The CDR3 runs to 13 residues. The CDR3 loop is CSASGPSTDTQYF. CDR3 in DNA: TGCAGTGCTAGCGGTCCTAGCACAGATACGCAGTATTTT.

This chain joins TRBV11-2 and TRBJ1-6, with D maybe TRBD1 (5 bases). The V and J ends lost 2 bases and 5 bases respectively, with 10 bases between them. From germline, CDR1 is SGHAT and CDR2 FQNNGV. The CDR3 sequence is 15 residues long. The CDR3 DNA reads as TGTGCCAGCAGCTTATTAAGGGGCCATAATTCACCCCTCCACTTT. Translated, it gives CASSLLRGHNSPLHF.